This TCR beta chain comes out of a study of patients and donors after allogeneic stem cell transplantation. TCRdb passed the RT-PCR reads through MiXCR, listing each CDR3 protein once. The table lists a few hundred thousand distinct CDR3 sequences, roughly 14% of them singletons. V was clipped by 4 bases and J by 7 bases; unmatched bases: 13. The germline CDR1 and CDR2 sequences are MNHEY and SMNVEV (reference sequence). There are 18 residues in the CDR3. This chain joins TRBV27 and TRBJ1-6; 10 nucleotides align to TRBD1. Sequencing input: blood, either unsorted or a sorted T cell fraction (not recorded which). The receptor comes from a human donor who was either an allogeneic HSCT recipient or a stem cell or donor lymphocyte infusion donor (not recorded which). It is not recorded whose cells these are; they may come from a transplant donor. The CDR3 DNA is TGTGCCAGCAGTTCTGGGACAGGGGTCTCGATCCTCAATTCACCCCTCCACTTT. It encodes CASSSGTGVSILNSPLHF.